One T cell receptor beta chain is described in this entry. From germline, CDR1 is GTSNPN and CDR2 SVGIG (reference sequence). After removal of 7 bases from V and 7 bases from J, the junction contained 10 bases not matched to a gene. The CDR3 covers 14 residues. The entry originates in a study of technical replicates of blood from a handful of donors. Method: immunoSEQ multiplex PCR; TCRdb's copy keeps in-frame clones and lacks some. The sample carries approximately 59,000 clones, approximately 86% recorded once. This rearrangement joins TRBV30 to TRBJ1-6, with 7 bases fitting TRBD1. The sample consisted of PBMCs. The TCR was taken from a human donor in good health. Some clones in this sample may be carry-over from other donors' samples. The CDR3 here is CALRTGGGNSPLHF. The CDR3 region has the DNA TGTGCCTTGCGGACAGGTGGTGGGAATTCACCCCTCCACTTT.